The 30 T cell receptor beta chains given below trace back to one sample, sequenced in a study of T cell responses to AZD1222 COVID-19 vaccine. Profiling relied on immunoSEQ multiplex PCR, and the TCRdb table lists in-frame clones only, not all of them. Its table records about 140,000 clones. The sample consisted of peripheral blood. These receptors originate from an adult in good health.

The J gene is TRBJ2-7, the V gene TRBV11-2; D is perhaps TRBD1 (6 bases). Germline V gene lookup returns CDR1 SGHAT and CDR2 FQNNGV. V was pared by 5 bases and J by 2 bases, with 13 bases between. The CDR3 extends over 14 amino acids. CDR3 in amino acids: CASSPQDRPYEQYF. CDR3 coding DNA: TGTGCCAGCAGCCCTCAAGACAGGCCCTACGAGCAGTACTTC.

This chain joins TRBV3-1 (or the pseudogene TRBV3-2) and TRBJ2-1; 15 positions match TRBD2. The V and J ends lost 4 bases and 7 bases, in that order; junction bases with no gene match: 5. Germline V lookup: CDR1 LGHDT, CDR2 YNNKEL (reference sequence). The CDR3 is 16 amino acids. CDR3 in amino acids: CASSRTSGGAGNEQFF. The CDR3 DNA is TGTGCCAGCAGCCGGACTAGCGGGGGGGCCGGGAATGAGCAGTTCTTC.

The CDR3 sequence is CSIKRGEKLFF. Here the CDR3 DNA reads TGCAGCATCAAAAGGGGTGAAAAACTGTTTTTT. The chain joins TRBV29-1 to TRBJ1-4; D perhaps matches TRBD1 (5 bases). V was clipped by 8 bases and J by 7 bases, with 11 bases between them. The length of the CDR3 is 11 residues. Germline assignment: CDR1 SQVTM and CDR2 ANQGSEA. The variable domain in full, completed from reference TRBV29-1 and TRBJ1-4, reads SAVISQKPSRDICQRGTSLTIQCQVDSQVTMMFWYRQQPGQSLTLIATANQGSEATYESGFVIDKFPISRPNLTFSTLTVSNMSPEDSSIYLCSIKRGEKLFFGSGTQLSVL.

This chain connects TRBV5-5 to TRBJ2-5; 7 bases match TRBD2. This CDR3 is built from 16 residues. CDR1 is SGHKS and CDR2 is YYEKEE in the germline V gene (reference sequence). V lost 2 bases to trimming and J lost 1 base; unmatched junction nucleotides: 8. This chain's CDR3 is CASSFMWEGFQETQYF. The CDR3 DNA is TGTGCCAGCAGCTTTATGTGGGAGGGCTTCCAAGAGACCCAGTACTTC. The whole variable domain, remainder taken from reference TRBV5-5 and TRBJ2-5, is DAGVTQSPTHLIKTRGQQVTLRCSPISGHKSVSWYQQVLGQGPQFIFQYYEKEERGRGNFPDRFSARQFPNYSSELNVNALLLGDSALYLCASSFMWEGFQETQYFGPGTRLLVL.

The chain carries TRBV11-3 and TRBJ2-1; the match to TRBD2 covers 7 bases. The V segment lost 3 bases and the J segment 4 bases; nucleotides outside the gene matches: 3. Germline V gives CDR1 SGHNT, CDR2 YENEEA. This CDR3 is 14 amino acids long. CDR3 sequence: CASSFGGVYNEQFF. CDR3 nucleotides: TGTGCCAGCAGCTTTGGGGGGGTGTACAATGAGCAGTTCTTC.

V and J are TRBV30 and TRBJ2-5, with 9 bases identical to TRBD2. This CDR3 is built from 14 residues. The ends lost 4 bases at V and 7 bases at J; junction bases unmatched: 10. The germline V gene encodes CDR1 GTSNPN and CDR2 SVGIG (reference sequence). The CDR3 protein is CAWNLGGGAGTQYF. CDR3 sequence (DNA): TGTGCCTGGAATCTTGGCGGGGGGGCCGGGACCCAGTACTTC.

The chain employs TRBV7-9 and TRBJ2-1; D gene uncertain. Germline V CDR1 and CDR2: SEHNR, FQNEAQ (reference sequence). Trimming stripped 4 bases from V and 0 bases from J, with 10 bases between. This CDR3 comprises 15 residues. The CDR3 here is CASSSLNRSYNEQFF. CDR3 nucleotide sequence: TGTGCCAGCAGCTCCCTCAATCGCTCCTACAATGAGCAGTTCTTC.

CDR3 region: CASSSRLETQYF. Here the CDR3 DNA reads TGTGCCAGCAGCTCCCGCTTGGAGACCCAGTACTTC. The chain uses TRBV5-8 and TRBJ2-5; no clear D. The V gene lost 3 bases and the J gene lost 5 bases, with 8 bases spanning the gap. The CDR3 covers 12 residues. The germline CDR1 and CDR2 sequences are SGHTS and YDEGEE.

As for this clone: Additional DNA sequences in this sample encode the identical CDR3. The rearrangement links TRBV29-1 to TRBJ2-7; 11 nucleotides line up with TRBD2. V dropped 3 bases and J dropped 4; count of bases not matched to a gene: 8. This CDR3 region has 15 residues. Germline CDR1 is SQVTM and CDR2 is ANQGSEA. CDR3: CSVEGGTSGDYEQYF. In DNA form, the CDR3 reads TGCAGCGTTGAGGGTGGGACTAGCGGAGATTACGAGCAGTACTTC.

This sequence joins TRBV19 and TRBJ1-1; D uncertain. V gave up 1 base and J gave up 6 bases, with 9 bases separating them. The CDR3 runs to 13 residues. Germline values: CDR1 LNHDA, CDR2 SQIVND (reference sequence). For the CDR3, the DNA is TGTGCCAGTAGTATAGTAGGTAGTCCTGAAGCTTTCTTT. Translation gives CASSIVGSPEAFF. Full variable domain (missing parts from reference TRBV19 and TRBJ1-1): DGGITQSPKYLFRKEGQNVTLSCEQNLNHDAMYWYRQDPGQGLRLIYYSQIVNDFQKGDIAEGYSVSREKKESFPLTVTSAQKNPTAFYLCASSIVGSPEAFFGQGTRLTVV.

The J gene is TRBJ2-7, the V gene TRBV20-1; D could derive from TRBD1 or TRBD2 (5 bases each). Trimming removed 3 bases from V and 0 bases from J, with 15 bases in between. Germline V lookup: CDR1 DFQATT, CDR2 SNEGSKA (reference sequence). The CDR3 has 15 amino acids. The chain's CDR3 is CSASVLTGPSYEQYF. The CDR3 DNA is TGCAGTGCTAGTGTCCTTACGGGACCCTCCTACGAGCAGTACTTC.

V is TRBV6-2 or TRBV6-3 and J is TRBJ2-7, with TRBD1 as a possible D gene (6 bases). Deletions cut 5 bases from V and 3 bases from J, with 20 bases between. The CDR3 runs to 16 residues. CDR1 MNHEY and CDR2 SVGEGT come from the germline V gene. The CDR3 loop reads CASSNASGGAIYEQYF. As DNA, the CDR3 is TGTGCCAGCAGTAATGCGAGTGGGGGCGCCATCTACGAGCAGTACTTC.

The chain uses TRBV7-2 and TRBJ2-3; no clear D gene. V lost 5 bases and J 4 bases, leaving 16 bases between the germline ends. In germline, CDR1 is SGHTA, CDR2 FQGNSA. The CDR3 length is 15 residues. The DNA of the CDR3 is TGTGCCAGCAGCCCCGCCCCAGGAGCCGCAGATACGCAGTATTTT. Translating it yields CASSPAPGAADTQYF.

V and J are TRBV11-2 and TRBJ1-2; D may be TRBD1 (5 bases). This CDR3 is built from 13 residues. V lost 3 bases to trimming and J lost 8 bases, with 13 bases between them. The germline V gene has CDR1 SGHAT and CDR2 FQNNGV. CDR3 in amino acids: CASSFAGTGGYTF. The CDR3 DNA is TGTGCCAGCAGCTTCGCAGGGACGGGGGGCTACACCTTC.

The rearrangement uses TRBV4-1 and TRBJ2-7; D may match TRBD1 or TRBD2 (5 bases each). CDR3 length equals 13 residues. CDR1 is MGHRA, CDR2 YSYEKL, per germline. The V end lost 0 bases, the J end lost 5 bases, and 8 bases lay between the germline ends. The CDR3 spells CASSQDRGHEQYF. The CDR3, as DNA: TGCGCCAGCAGCCAAGATCGGGGCCACGAGCAGTACTTC.

This chain uses TRBV27 with TRBJ1-5, with 8 bases fitting TRBD1. Germline CDR1 and CDR2: MNHEY and SMNVEV (reference sequence). The CDR3 is made up of 15 amino acids. J gave up 3 bases and V 6 bases, and 7 bases lay outside the gene matches. The CDR3 region is CASSVGQANNQPQHF. CDR3 nucleotides: TGTGCCAGCAGCGTGGGACAGGCTAACAATCAGCCCCAGCATTTT.

The chain recombines TRBV28 with TRBJ2-7, with 9 bases identical to TRBD1. This CDR3 comprises 14 residues. J lost 2 bases, V lost 5 bases, and 4 bases had no gene match. The germline gives CDR1 MDHEN, CDR2 SYDVKM. The CDR3 reads CASSRTGATYEQYF. DNA of the CDR3: TGTGCCAGCAGTCGGACAGGGGCTACCTACGAGCAGTACTTC.

The DNA for the CDR3 is TGTGCCAGCAGTTCAGGGGTCGGGCAGTTCTTC. Residues: CASSSGVGQFF. This chain uses TRBV27 with TRBJ2-1, with D tentatively TRBD1 (6 bases). CDR1 and CDR2 from the germline V gene are MNHEY and SMNVEV (reference sequence). This CDR3 region has 11 residues. Deletions cut 4 bases from V and 12 bases from J, with 10 bases between.

The CDR3 nucleotides read TGTGCCAGCAGCTTAGTTGGGGGTCAGGGGCTTCAGCCCCAGCATTTT. It specifies CASSLVGGQGLQPQHF. This chain connects TRBV7-2 to TRBJ1-5; D is possibly TRBD1 (6 bases). V was shortened by 1 base and J by 6 bases, with 16 bases between the two germline ends. Germline-derived CDR1 and CDR2 are SGHTA and FQGNSA. The CDR3 spans 16 residues.

V and J are TRBV18 and TRBJ1-5, with 7 bases identical to TRBD1. The trim removed 3 bases at V and 3 bases at J, leaving 5 bases unmatched. CDR1 and CDR2 (germline): KGHSH, LQKENI. The CDR3 runs to 15 residues. In DNA form, the CDR3 reads TGTGCCAGCTCACCGGCGGACAGGCCCAATCAGCCCCAGCATTTT. Protein sequence: CASSPADRPNQPQHF.

The rearrangement joins TRBV2 to TRBJ1-5; a possible D gene is TRBD1 (6 bases). The V and J ends lost 8 bases and 0 bases respectively, with 14 bases between them. This CDR3 has 15 amino acids. Germline V gene data show CDR1 as SNHLY and CDR2 as FYNNEI. In DNA, the CDR3 is TGTGCCAGCGGGGACAAGGTGAATAGCAATCAGCCCCAGCATTTT. Translation gives CASGDKVNSNQPQHF.

The rearrangement joins TRBV11-2 to TRBJ1-1; D might be TRBD1 (6 bases). V shed 3 bases and J shed 7 bases, with 18 bases lying between them. The CDR3 has 15 amino acids. CDR1 SGHAT and CDR2 FQNNGV come from the germline V gene. The CDR3: CASSLSGTQRLEAFF. In nucleotides, the CDR3 is TGTGCCAGCAGCTTGTCCGGGACACAACGTCTTGAAGCTTTCTTT.

The chain joins TRBV5-8 to TRBJ2-1; TRBD2 matches 8 bases. Trimming removed 2 bases from V and 2 bases from J; junction bases left unmatched: 9. Germline V gives CDR1 SGHTS, CDR2 YDEGEE. This CDR3 contains 17 residues. The CDR3 loop is CASSFSGTSKAYNEQFF. CDR3 nucleotides: TGTGCCAGCAGCTTTAGCGGGACGTCTAAGGCCTACAATGAGCAGTTCTTC. Filled out from reference TRBV5-8 and TRBJ2-1, the complete variable domain reads EAGVTQSPTHLIKTRGQQATLRCSPISGHTSVYWYQQALGLGLQFLLWYDEGEERNRGNFPPRFSGRQFPNYSSELNVNALELEDSALYLCASSFSGTSKAYNEQFFGPGTRLTVL.

The chain is built from TRBV12-3 or TRBV12-4 and TRBJ2-3; D call uncertain. The V end was cut by 6 bases, the J end by 0 bases, with 7 bases between. The CDR3 is made up of 13 amino acids. The CDR3 nucleotides read TGTGCCAGCAGGCGATCTAGCACAGATACGCAGTATTTT. Its protein product is CASRRSSTDTQYF.

This chain joins TRBV10-3 and TRBJ2-1; 11 bases match TRBD2. This CDR3 spans 16 amino acids. V trimming: 4 bases; J trimming: 5 bases; junction bases outside the gene matches: 7. Germline lookup yields CDR1 ENHRY and CDR2 SYGVKD. CDR3 nucleotide sequence: TGTGCCATCAGTGCGCTAGCGGGGGGCGGTAACAATGAGCAGTTCTTC. Encoded protein: CAISALAGGGNNEQFF.

The chain links TRBV27 to TRBJ2-1, with 14 bases that match TRBD2. This CDR3 is built from 18 residues. Germline CDR1 is MNHEY and CDR2 is SMNVEV (reference sequence). V was pared by 4 bases and J by 2 bases, with 7 bases of the junction left unmatched. CDR3 amino acids: CASSSPRGLAGAYNEQFF. The CDR3 DNA reads TGTGCCAGCAGTTCCCCCCGGGGACTAGCGGGGGCCTACAATGAGCAGTTCTTC.

The chain employs TRBV7-9 and TRBJ1-4; D gene ambiguous. V shed 0 bases and J shed 3 bases, with 11 bases lying between them. Germline-derived CDR1 and CDR2 are SEHNR and FQNEAQ (reference sequence). The length of the CDR3 is 16 residues. CDR3 protein: CASSLAWFRANEKLFF. The CDR3 DNA is TGTGCCAGCAGCTTAGCGTGGTTTCGTGCTAATGAAAAACTGTTTTTT.

J is TRBJ1-5 and V is TRBV5-8; TRBD1 matches at 7 bases. V dropped 4 bases and J dropped 2; count of bases not matched to a gene: 3. The CDR3 is made up of 14 amino acids. The germline gives CDR1 SGHTS, CDR2 YDEGEE. DNA of the CDR3: TGTGCCAGCAGCAGGGGACAGCGCAATCAGCCCCAGCATTTT. It codes for CASSRGQRNQPQHF.

V is TRBV19 and J is TRBJ1-5; D is unclear. Germline V CDR1 and CDR2: LNHDA, SQIVND (reference sequence). The CDR3 consists of 16 residues. V shed 4 bases and J shed 5 bases, with 18 bases lying between them. CDR3: CASSTSHKHDDQPQHF. CDR3 DNA sequence: TGTGCCAGTAGTACCTCGCACAAACACGACGATCAGCCCCAGCATTTT.

The V gene is TRBV5-1, the J gene TRBJ1-4, with a weak D call TRBD1 (6 bases). From germline, CDR1 is SGHRS and CDR2 YFSETQ. The CDR3 is made up of 16 amino acids. The germline V and J ends were trimmed by 4 bases and 5 bases, with 18 bases remaining between them. CDR3 nucleotide sequence: TGCGCCAGCAGCCGAAATAGCGGGAGGGGGAATGAAAAACTGTTTTTT. Protein sequence: CASSRNSGRGNEKLFF.